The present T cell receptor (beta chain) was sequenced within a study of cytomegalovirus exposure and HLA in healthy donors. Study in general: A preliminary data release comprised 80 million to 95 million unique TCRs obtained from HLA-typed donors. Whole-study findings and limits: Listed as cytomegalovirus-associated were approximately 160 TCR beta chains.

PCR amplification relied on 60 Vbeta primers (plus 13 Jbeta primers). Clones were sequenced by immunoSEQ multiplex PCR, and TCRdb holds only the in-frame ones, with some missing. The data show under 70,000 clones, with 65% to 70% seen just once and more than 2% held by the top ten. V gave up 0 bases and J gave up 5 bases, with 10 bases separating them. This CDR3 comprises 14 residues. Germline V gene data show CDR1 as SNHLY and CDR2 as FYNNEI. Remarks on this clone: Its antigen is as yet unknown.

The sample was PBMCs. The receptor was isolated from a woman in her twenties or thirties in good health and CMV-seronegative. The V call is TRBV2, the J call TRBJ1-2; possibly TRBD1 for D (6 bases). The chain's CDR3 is CASSEAGAWYGYTF. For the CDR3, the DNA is TGTGCCAGCAGTGAAGCGGGGGCTTGGTATGGCTACACCTTC.